The 15 T cell receptor beta chains below were found in one sample sequenced in a study of T-cell reconstitution after alpha-beta-depleted transplantation in children. Unique molecular identifiers were used in preparing the TCRbeta library. MiXCR was run by TCRdb on the PCR reads, yielding one entry per CDR3 protein. The sample records approximately 350,000 distinct CDR3 sequences, 9% to 12% being singletons. Specimen: PBMCs from the stem cell graft donor, collected from the stem cell graft. These receptors were taken from a human donor who donated a stem cell graft to a child with acute lymphoblastic leukemia.

This clonotype occurred a few times. The chain couples TRBV9 to TRBJ1-1; D might be TRBD1 (5 bases). The germline gives CDR1 SGDLS, CDR2 YYNGEE. Trimming pared 4 bases from V and 4 bases from J, leaving 17 bases between. The CDR3 is 15 residues long. The CDR3 nucleotides are TGTGCCAGCAGCCCCGGGGGGGGAAGCGGCACTGAAGCTTTCTTT. As protein: CASSPGGGSGTEAFF. The full variable domain, completed using reference TRBV9 and TRBJ1-1, is DSGVTQTPKHLITATGQRVTLRCSPRSGDLSVYWYQQSLDQGLQFLIQYYNGEERAKGNILERFSAQQFPDLHSELNLSSLELGDSALYFCASSPGGGSGTEAFFGQGTRLTVV.

This chain connects TRBV6-5 to TRBJ2-3; no definite D call. Germline loops: CDR1 MNHEY, CDR2 SVGAGI. V lost 0 bases, J lost 0 bases, and 13 bases lay in between. The CDR3 has 17 residues. The CDR3 loop reads CASSYSSGVRSTDTQYF. CDR3 DNA: TGTGCCAGCAGTTACTCGAGTGGCGTCCGGAGCACAGATACGCAGTATTTT.

This clonotype has just a few counts. The chain links TRBV20-1 to TRBJ1-1; D remains ambiguous. Trimming removed 1 base from V and 0 bases from J, with 9 bases in between. The CDR3 length is 14 residues. The V gene's germline CDR1 is DFQATT and CDR2 SNEGSKA (reference sequence). The CDR3 DNA reads as TGCAGTGCTAGAGGTCGCAGACTGAACACTGAAGCTTTCTTT. This translates into CSARGRRLNTEAFF.

The chain uses TRBV5-1 and TRBJ2-1; 14 bases fit TRBD2. The ends lost 3 bases at V and 8 bases at J; junction bases unmatched: 16. Looked up from germline, CDR1 is SGHRS and CDR2 is YFSETQ. The length of the CDR3 is 19 residues. This CDR3 is CASSSEGLAGDLQRDEQFF. The CDR3 region has the DNA TGCGCCAGCAGCTCGGAGGGACTAGCGGGAGACTTACAGCGGGATGAGCAGTTCTTC.

The chain employs TRBV7-2 and TRBJ2-5, with D possibly TRBD2 on 6 matching bases. The CDR3 extends over 13 amino acids. The V gene's germline CDR1 is SGHTA and CDR2 FQGNSA. V lost 5 bases, J lost 10 bases, and 17 bases lay in between. The DNA of the CDR3 is TGTGCCAGCAGCATTAGATGGGGGGAGGTCCAGTACTTC. Its translation: CASSIRWGEVQYF.

The table lists this clonotype with a few counts. The chain has TRBV25-1 and TRBJ1-2, with D unclear. Trimming stripped 4 bases from V and 3 bases from J, with 18 bases between. The germline gives CDR1 MGHDK, CDR2 SYGVNS. The CDR3 is 16 residues long. As DNA, the CDR3 is TGTGCCAGCAGTGTCCTTAAGGACGGACGGGACTATGGCTACACCTTC. Translating it yields CASSVLKDGRDYGYTF.

V gene TRBV9 combines with J gene TRBJ2-1; the D is unclear. CDR1 and CDR2 from the germline V gene are SGDLS and YYNGEE. The CDR3 is 16 amino acids. V lost 4 bases and J 0 bases, leaving 14 bases between the germline ends. The CDR3 sequence: CASSPRAPSSYNEQFF. The CDR3 DNA is TGTGCCAGCAGCCCCCGGGCACCGAGCTCCTACAATGAGCAGTTCTTC.

The gene calls are TRBV12-3 or TRBV12-4 and TRBJ2-2, with D possibly TRBD2 on 6 matching bases. Trimming pared 7 bases from V and 1 base from J, leaving 13 bases between. The CDR3 extends over 15 amino acids. CDR3 DNA sequence: TGTGCCAGCAACCGGGGGACTTTGAACACCGGGGAGCTGTTTTTT. As protein: CASNRGTLNTGELFF.

Regarding this clonotype: A read error may explain this, as a much larger clone is one base away. The chain joins TRBV7-1 to TRBJ2-7; the D is unclear. TRBV7-1 is flagged as an ORF with uncertain function. Trimming shortened V by 7 bases and J by 2 bases, and 6 bases separated the two germline ends. The CDR3 runs 11 residues. The CDR3 DNA is TGTGCCAGCACCGGTCCCTACGAGCAGTACTTC. This sequence encodes CASTGPYEQYF.

The rearrangement uses TRBV4-1 and TRBJ2-1; TRBD2 might be the D (5 bases). CDR3 size: 16 residues. Germline values: CDR1 MGHRA, CDR2 YSYEKL. V was cut by 1 base and J by 0 bases, with 10 bases left in between. CDR3 nucleotide sequence: TGCGCCAGCAGCCAAGGGCGGAGGAGCTCCTACAATGAGCAGTTCTTC. It codes for CASSQGRRSSYNEQFF.

The J gene is TRBJ2-7, the V gene TRBV7-8; maybe TRBD1 (6 bases). Trimming cost V 5 bases and J 3 bases, with 17 bases left between them. This CDR3 is 15 amino acids long. Germline V gene lookup returns CDR1 SGHVS and CDR2 FQNEAQ. The CDR3 DNA reads TGTGCCAGCAGCCCCATTACCACAGGGAACTACGAGCAGTACTTC. It specifies CASSPITTGNYEQYF.

This clonotype was counted at least ten times. The J gene is TRBJ2-7, the V gene TRBV4-1, with unresolved D. There are 14 residues in the CDR3. CDR1 is MGHRA, CDR2 YSYEKL, per germline. Trimming left V 1 base short and J 2 bases short, with 9 bases between. The CDR3 sequence: CASSQVGQAYEQYF. The CDR3 region has the DNA TGCGCCAGCAGCCAAGTCGGGCAGGCCTACGAGCAGTACTTC.

The CDR3 spells CASSYSRDRQEEKLFF. The CDR3 DNA reads as TGTGCCAGCAGTTACTCGCGGGACAGACAAGAGGAAAAACTGTTTTTT. The V and J genes are TRBV6-2 or TRBV6-3 and TRBJ1-4; the match to TRBD1 covers 7 bases. J lost 8 bases, V lost 0 bases, and 9 bases had no gene match. Looked up from germline, CDR1 is MNHEY and CDR2 is SVGEGT. The CDR3 spans 16 residues.

J is TRBJ1-4 and V is TRBV30, with D tentatively TRBD1 (5 bases). Germline V lookup: CDR1 GTSNPN, CDR2 SVGIG (reference sequence). CDR3 size: 15 residues. Trimming shortened V by 3 bases and J by 2 bases, and 13 bases separated the two germline ends. In DNA, the CDR3 is TGTGCCTGGAGGAATAGAGGGACTACTAATGAAAAACTGTTTTTT. Protein: CAWRNRGTTNEKLFF.

Concerning this clonotype: No DNA is shown, since the ends of the CDR3 on it are uncertain; the CDR3 is the one TCRdb lists. The chain links TRBV4-1 to TRBJ2-7; TRBD1, the table's D call, was not compared with the DNA. The CDR3 is 17 residues long, counting both termini. CDR1 and CDR2 from the germline V gene are MGHRA and YSYEKL. CDR3 loop: CASSQVAVGTGGNERYF.